This T cell receptor (beta chain) was sequenced in a study of T cells in Graves' hyperthyroidism and ophthalmopathy. The table lists this clonotype with a few counts. Antigen: not known. Germline CDR1 reads SEHNR; CDR2 reads FQNEAQ (reference sequence). The V end was cut by 5 bases, the J end by 4 bases, with 14 bases between. The CDR3 has 15 amino acids. General study findings and limits: With a median lead of around 5.9 months before onset, the model predicted ophthalmopathy.

Amplified TCR beta CDR3 regions derived from RNA transcripts. The primer set for the first-round RT-PCR of the TCR CDR3 was HTBI. Each CDR3 protein gets one entry after TCRdb re-called the multiplex PCR reads with MiXCR. Among some 740,000 distinct CDR3 sequences listed, about 15% were seen once. This receptor was identified in a woman aged 18 to 35 with Graves' hyperthyroidism. This chain connects TRBV7-9 to TRBJ1-4, with unresolved D. The sample was blood. CDR3 bases: TGTGCCAGCAGCCCAACCGGGAACCTTAATGAAAAACTGTTTTTT. Translated: CASSPTGNLNEKLFF.